The rows below give T cell receptor beta chains drawn from one sample of a study of human T cells and chemical hapten exposure. TCRdb re-called the RACE reads with MiXCR, one entry per CDR3 protein. The top ten hold about 2.8% of the sample, which has about 180,000 distinct CDR3 sequences, more than 25% seen once. Sequencing used whole blood, obtained in connection with sensitization to the hapten diphenylcyclopropenone (DPC). These receptors were taken from a woman aged 25 to 39 with alopecia areata. Some clones in this sample may be carry-over from other donors' samples. CDR3s include the opening cysteine and the closing phenylalanine or tryptophan. Each record gives: V gene, J gene, D gene, clone size, CDR3 protein, CDR3 DNA. A D gene is named only where the DNA matches it firmly. Size is stated for part of the rows, as once, few or many counts, or as a class when the clone is expanded.

v_call: TRBV9; j_call: TRBJ2-3; d_call: .; clone_size: few; cdr3_aa: CASSVSGAGWTQYF; cdr3_nt: TGTGCCAGCAGCGTTAGCGGAGCCGGCTGGACGCAGTATTTT
v_call: TRBV25-1; j_call: TRBJ1-4; d_call: TRBD1; clone_size: .; cdr3_aa: CASSDSRGEKLFF; cdr3_nt: TGTGCCAGCAGTGACTCCAGGGGGGAAAAACTGTTTTTT
v_call: TRBV29-1; j_call: TRBJ2-1; d_call: .; clone_size: .; cdr3_aa: CSVLFPVRAYNEQFF; cdr3_nt: TGCAGCGTTTTATTCCCCGTGCGTGCCTACAATGAGCAGTTCTTC
v_call: TRBV5-4; j_call: TRBJ1-2; d_call: .; clone_size: .; cdr3_aa: CASSPSGNDYGYTF; cdr3_nt: TGTGCCAGCAGCCCGAGTGGCAATGACTATGGCTACACCTTC
v_call: TRBV5-1; j_call: TRBJ2-3; d_call: .; clone_size: .; cdr3_aa: CASTGVSTDTQYF; cdr3_nt: TGCGCCAGCACAGGGGTTAGCACAGATACGCAGTATTTT
v_call: TRBV28; j_call: TRBJ1-1; d_call: .; clone_size: .; cdr3_aa: CASTQSLEAFF; cdr3_nt: TGTGCCAGCACACAATCTCTCGAGGCTTTCTTT
v_call: TRBV29-1; j_call: TRBJ2-3; d_call: .; clone_size: few; cdr3_aa: CSVEEGRGADTQYF; cdr3_nt: TGCAGCGTTGAAGAGGGCAGGGGCGCAGATACGCAGTATTTT
v_call: TRBV5-1; j_call: TRBJ1-6; d_call: .; clone_size: .; cdr3_aa: CASSKDRPGSPLHF; cdr3_nt: TGCGCCAGCAGCAAGGACCGTCCGGGATCACCCCTCCACTTT
v_call: TRBV29-1; j_call: TRBJ2-1; d_call: TRBD1; clone_size: .; cdr3_aa: CSVWTGTNNEQFF; cdr3_nt: TGCAGCGTTTGGACAGGGACCAACAATGAGCAGTTCTTC
v_call: TRBV9; j_call: TRBJ2-5; d_call: .; clone_size: .; cdr3_aa: CASSVGNQETQYF; cdr3_nt: TGTGCCAGCAGCGTAGGCAACCAAGAGACCCAGTACTTC
v_call: TRBV15; j_call: TRBJ2-3; d_call: .; clone_size: .; cdr3_aa: CATSREWDTQYF; cdr3_nt: TGTGCCACCAGCAGAGAATGGGATACGCAGTATTTT
v_call: TRBV7-9; j_call: TRBJ2-3; d_call: .; clone_size: .; cdr3_aa: CASSPKTSRGADTQYF; cdr3_nt: TGTGCCAGCAGCCCAAAAACTAGCCGGGGCGCAGATACGCAGTATTTT
v_call: TRBV7-2; j_call: TRBJ1-6; d_call: .; clone_size: few; cdr3_aa: CASIPDSNSPLHF; cdr3_nt: TGTGCCAGCATCCCCGACAGTAATTCACCCCTCCACTTT
v_call: TRBV7-3; j_call: TRBJ2-5; d_call: .; clone_size: few; cdr3_aa: CASSPTGFGETQYF; cdr3_nt: TGTGCCAGCAGCCCAACAGGGTTCGGTGAGACCCAGTACTTC
v_call: TRBV7-3; j_call: TRBJ1-1; d_call: .; clone_size: .; cdr3_aa: CASSLTFGNEAFF; cdr3_nt: TGTGCCAGCAGCTTAACGTTCGGGAATGAAGCTTTCTTT
v_call: TRBV5-1; j_call: TRBJ1-1; d_call: TRBD1; clone_size: few; cdr3_aa: CASSSGGGYTEAFF; cdr3_nt: TGCGCCAGCAGCTCAGGGGGCGGATACACTGAAGCTTTCTTT